This T cell receptor beta chain was observed in a study of identical twins. General study results and limits: The study found that models underestimated out-of-frame TCR alpha sharing in monozygotic twins.

This clonotype was detected a few times. Its antigen is as yet unknown. TCRdb reanalysed the 5' RACE reads using MiXCR and keeps one entry per CDR3 protein. The profile shows fewer than 900,000 distinct CDR3 sequences, over 15% of them singletons. There are 13 residues in the CDR3. Deletions cut 6 bases from V and 0 bases from J, with 10 bases between. The germline V gene encodes CDR1 DFQATT and CDR2 SNEGSKA (reference sequence). The sample was also linked to a second study, of T cells expressing NK-cell markers. That paper notes: Sorted CD3+CD56-NKG2C+, CD3+CD56+NKG2C+ and CD3+CD56+NKG2C- T cells supplied the TCR beta repertoires.

The gene calls are TRBV20-1 and TRBJ2-3; D remains unclear. This receptor was identified in a woman aged 18 to 35 in good health. Sequenced material: PBMCs. The CDR3 DNA reads as TGCAGTGCCAACATCGGGAGCACAGATACGCAGTATTTT. Protein sequence: CSANIGSTDTQYF.